This paragraph covers one TCR beta chain sequence. Its cognate antigen is unknown. With 60 Vbeta and 13 Jbeta primers, the PCR was carried out. How the authors handled the data: In a later analysis, the count reached about 82 million unique TCR beta chains, with about 9.9 million shared. Here immunoSEQ multiplex PCR was the method, and the copy in TCRdb shows in-frame clones only, minus some. V and J calls and clone size follow that table, whereas D and trimming were derived from the DNA. The profile shows about 160,000 clones, approximately 75% of them singletons. The data were obtained in a study of cytomegalovirus exposure and HLA in healthy donors. Trimming took off 3 bases at V and 7 bases at J, with 10 bases between the two ends. Germline-derived CDR1 and CDR2 are DFQATT and SNEGSKA (reference sequence). CDR3 length: 11 amino acids. General study points: Later, TCR association rates were found to vary by HLA locus, highest for DRB1 and lowest for HLA-C. Versus the approximately 700-donor mean, an Asian-associated ancestry cluster reportedly showed fewer N-insertions in a later analysis.

This clonotype was sampled from a man aged 25 to 40 in good health and CMV-seropositive. Sequencing input: PBMCs. The gene calls are TRBV20-1 and TRBJ2-7, with D tentatively TRBD2 (5 bases). The CDR3 reads CSASWWEEQYF. CDR3 DNA: TGCAGTGCTAGTTGGTGGGAGGAGCAGTACTTC.